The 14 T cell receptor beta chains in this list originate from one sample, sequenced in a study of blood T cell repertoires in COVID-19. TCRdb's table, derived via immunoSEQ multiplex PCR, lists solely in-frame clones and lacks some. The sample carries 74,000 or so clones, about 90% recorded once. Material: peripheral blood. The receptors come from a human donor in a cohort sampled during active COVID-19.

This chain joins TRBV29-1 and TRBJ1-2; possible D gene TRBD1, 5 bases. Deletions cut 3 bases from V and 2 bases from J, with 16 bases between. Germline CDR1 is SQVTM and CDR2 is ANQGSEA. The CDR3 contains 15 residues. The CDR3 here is CSVDKGDDRNYGYTF. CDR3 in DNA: TGCAGCGTTGATAAAGGGGATGACAGAAACTATGGCTACACCTTC.

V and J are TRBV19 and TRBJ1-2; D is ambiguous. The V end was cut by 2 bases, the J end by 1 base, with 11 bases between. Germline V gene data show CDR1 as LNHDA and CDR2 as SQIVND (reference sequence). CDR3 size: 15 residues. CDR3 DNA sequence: TGTGCCAGTAGTATACAGCAGGAACTTAACTATGGCTACACCTTC. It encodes CASSIQQELNYGYTF.

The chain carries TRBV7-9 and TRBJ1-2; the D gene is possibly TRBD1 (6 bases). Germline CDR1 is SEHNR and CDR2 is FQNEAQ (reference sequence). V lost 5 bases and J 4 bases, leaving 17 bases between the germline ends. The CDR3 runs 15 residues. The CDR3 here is CASSMGHNPVYGYTF. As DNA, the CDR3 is TGTGCCAGCAGCATGGGACACAATCCCGTCTATGGCTACACCTTC. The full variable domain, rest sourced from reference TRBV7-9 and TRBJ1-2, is DTGVSQNPRHKITKRGQNVTFRCDPISEHNRLYWYRQTLGQGPEFLTYFQNEAQLEKSRLLSDRFSAERPKGSFSTLEIQRTEQGDSAMYLCASSMGHNPVYGYTFGSGTRLTVV.

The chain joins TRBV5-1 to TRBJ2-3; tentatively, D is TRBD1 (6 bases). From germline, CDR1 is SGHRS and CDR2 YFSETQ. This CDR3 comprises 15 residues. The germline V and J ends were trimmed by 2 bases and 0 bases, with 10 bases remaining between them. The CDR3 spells CASSLGQTSTDTQYF. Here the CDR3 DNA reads TGCGCCAGCAGCTTAGGACAGACTAGCACAGATACGCAGTATTTT.

In nucleotides, the CDR3 is TGCGCCAGCAGGCTCCGGGACAGTTATAATTCACCCCTCCACTTT. Its protein product is CASRLRDSYNSPLHF. The rearrangement links TRBV10-2 to TRBJ1-6, with TRBD1 matching 7 bases. Germline assignment: CDR1 WSHSY and CDR2 SAAADI. The CDR3 contains 15 residues. Unmatched junction bases numbered 6, after V lost 6 bases and J lost 4 bases.

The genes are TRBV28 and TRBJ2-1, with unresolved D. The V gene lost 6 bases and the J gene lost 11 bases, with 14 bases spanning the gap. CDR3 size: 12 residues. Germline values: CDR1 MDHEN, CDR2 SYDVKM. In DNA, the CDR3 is TGTGCCAGCAGCATCACAGAGTTCAAGCAGTTCTTC. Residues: CASSITEFKQFF.

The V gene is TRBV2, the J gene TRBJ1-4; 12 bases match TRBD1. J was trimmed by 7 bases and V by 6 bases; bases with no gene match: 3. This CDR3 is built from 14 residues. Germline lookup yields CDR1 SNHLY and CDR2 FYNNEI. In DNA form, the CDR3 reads TGTGCCAGCAGCTTGGGACAGGGGGCTGAAAAACTGTTTTTT. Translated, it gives CASSLGQGAEKLFF.

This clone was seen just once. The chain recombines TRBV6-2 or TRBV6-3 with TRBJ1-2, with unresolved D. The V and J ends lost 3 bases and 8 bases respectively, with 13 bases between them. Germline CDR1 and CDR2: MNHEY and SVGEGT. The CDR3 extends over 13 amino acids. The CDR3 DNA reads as TGTGCCAGCAGTTATTCGTCATCCGGGGGCTACACCTTC. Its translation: CASSYSSSGGYTF.

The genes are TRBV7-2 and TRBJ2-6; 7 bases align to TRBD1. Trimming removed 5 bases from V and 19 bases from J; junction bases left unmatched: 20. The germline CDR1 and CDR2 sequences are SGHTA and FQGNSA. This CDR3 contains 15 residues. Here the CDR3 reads CASSGGETGTDPLTF. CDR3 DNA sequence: TGTGCCAGCAGCGGGGGCGAAACCGGGACAGACCCTTTAACTTTC.

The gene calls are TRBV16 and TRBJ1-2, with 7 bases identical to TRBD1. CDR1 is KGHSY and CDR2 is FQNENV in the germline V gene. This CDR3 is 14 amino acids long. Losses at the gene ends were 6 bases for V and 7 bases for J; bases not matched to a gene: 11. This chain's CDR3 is CASRTTGTESGYTF. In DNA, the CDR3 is TGTGCCAGCAGAACTACCGGGACAGAGTCTGGCTACACCTTC.

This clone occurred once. This chain's CDR3 is CASHSGRTNTGELFF. CDR3 coding DNA: TGTGCCAGCCATAGCGGGAGGACTAACACCGGGGAGCTGTTTTTT. The rearrangement links TRBV19 to TRBJ2-2; 10 nucleotides line up with TRBD2. Germline trimming cut 9 bases from V and 2 bases from J; bases unmatched to any gene: 6. The germline V gene encodes CDR1 LNHDA and CDR2 SQIVND (reference sequence). The CDR3 is 15 amino acids. The variable domain in full, with the rest retrieved from reference TRBV19 and TRBJ2-2, is DGGITQSPKYLFRKEGQNVTLSCEQNLNHDAMYWYRQDPGQGLRLIYYSQIVNDFQKGDIAEGYSVSREKKESFPLTVTSAQKNPTAFYLCASHSGRTNTGELFFGEGSRLTVL.

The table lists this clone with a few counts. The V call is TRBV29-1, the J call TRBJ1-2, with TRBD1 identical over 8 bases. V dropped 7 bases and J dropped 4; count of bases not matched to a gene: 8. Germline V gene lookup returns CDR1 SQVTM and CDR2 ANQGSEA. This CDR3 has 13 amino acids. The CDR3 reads CSADRGGPYGYTF. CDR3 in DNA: TGCAGCGCTGACAGGGGAGGGCCCTATGGCTACACCTTC.

The CDR3 DNA sequence: TGTGCCATGGCATTAAGGGGGGGAGAAGCTTTCTTT. It is translated as CAMALRGGEAFF. The chain links TRBV7-6 to TRBJ1-1; the D gene is possibly TRBD1 (6 bases). Germline V gene data show CDR1 as SGHVS and CDR2 as FNYEAQ. V was shortened by 10 bases and J by 8 bases, with 17 bases between the two germline ends. This CDR3 has 12 residues.

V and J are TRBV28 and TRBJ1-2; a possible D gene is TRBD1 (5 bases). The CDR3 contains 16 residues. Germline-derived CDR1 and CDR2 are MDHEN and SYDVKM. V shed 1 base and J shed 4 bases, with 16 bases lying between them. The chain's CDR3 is CASSLSGGGYSYGYTF. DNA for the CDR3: TGTGCCAGCAGTTTATCGGGGGGAGGGTACAGCTATGGCTACACCTTC.